This T cell receptor beta chain was captured in a study of cytomegalovirus exposure and HLA in healthy donors. Whole-study results and caveats: In a later analysis, compared with equally common non-associated chains, HLA-associated beta chains were more expanded. Analyses of presence and absence presupposed an approximately uniform sequencing depth across donors.

As concerns this clone: Its cognate antigen is unknown.

PCR used 60 Vbeta primers and 13 Jbeta primers. Assay: immunoSEQ multiplex PCR; the TCRdb copy retains only in-frame clones and omits some. The sample has 190,000 or so clones; about 85% are singletons. The specimen was PBMCs. This TCR was sampled from a male donor in good health and CMV-seropositive.

CDR3 sequence (DNA): TGTGCCAGCAGTACCCGAAACTTTTACGAGCAGTACTTC. Encoded protein: CASSTRNFYEQYF. The V and J genes are TRBV6-5 and TRBJ2-5; D not resolved. The closer fit of TRBJ2-7 to the DNA end suggests the J call may be wrong. Germline CDR1 reads MNHEY; CDR2 reads SVGAGI. This CDR3 has 13 residues.